Listed below are T cell receptor beta chains from one sample, sequenced in a study of cytomegalovirus exposure and HLA in healthy donors. Measured with immunoSEQ multiplex PCR; TCRdb has only the in-frame clones, and not every one. This table has approximately 220,000 clones, roughly 80% appearing once. The sample taken for sequencing was PBMCs. The receptors shown here come from a man in his thirties or forties in good health and CMV-seronegative. CDR3s include the opening cysteine and the closing phenylalanine or tryptophan. The order of the fields is J gene, V gene, D gene, clone size, CDR3 protein, CDR3 DNA. The D gene is left open where the match is weak. For some rows the clone size is stated as once, few or many, or as a class when expanded; others skip it.

J gene: TRBJ1-2
V gene: TRBV5-1
D gene: TRBD1
clone size: .
CDR3 protein: CASSLRGLNYGYTF
CDR3 DNA: TGCGCCAGCAGCTTAAGGGGGCTTAACTATGGCTACACCTTC

J gene: TRBJ2-5
V gene: TRBV5-5
D gene: TRBD2
clone size: .
CDR3 protein: CASSRGGAGGETQYF
CDR3 DNA: TGTGCCAGCAGCCGCGGGGGGGCCGGAGGAGAGACCCAGTACTTC

J gene: TRBJ1-1
V gene: TRBV5-8
D gene: TRBD1
clone size: .
CDR3 protein: CASSFPDRGPPFEAFF
CDR3 DNA: TGTGCCAGCAGCTTCCCCGACAGGGGGCCCCCCTTTGAAGCTTTCTTT

J gene: TRBJ1-1
V gene: TRBV28
D gene: .
clone size: .
CDR3 protein: CASSFPGGVNTEAFF
CDR3 DNA: TGTGCCAGCAGTTTCCCGGGGGGGGTGAACACTGAAGCTTTCTTT

J gene: TRBJ1-4
V gene: TRBV15
D gene: .
clone size: .
CDR3 protein: CATSREAINEKLFF
CDR3 DNA: TGTGCCACCAGCAGGGAAGCGATTAATGAAAAACTGTTTTTT

J gene: TRBJ2-3
V gene: TRBV28
D gene: .
clone size: .
CDR3 protein: CASSWGGGDTQYF
CDR3 DNA: TGTGCCAGCAGTTGGGGGGGCGGGGATACGCAGTATTTT

J gene: TRBJ1-1
V gene: TRBV6-5
D gene: .
clone size: .
CDR3 protein: CASSYTRLMVGARAFF
CDR3 DNA: TGTGCCAGCAGTTACACAAGGCTAATGGTGGGGGCGCGTGCTTTCTTT

J gene: TRBJ2-7
V gene: TRBV14
D gene: .
clone size: .
CDR3 protein: CASSQEGVPYEQYF
CDR3 DNA: TGTGCCAGCAGCCAAGAAGGGGTCCCATACGAGCAGTACTTC

J gene: TRBJ2-1
V gene: TRBV5-6
D gene: TRBD2
clone size: .
CDR3 protein: CASSLRAGGPKEQFF
CDR3 DNA: TGTGCCAGCAGCTTGAGGGCGGGGGGGCCGAAGGAGCAGTTCTTC

J gene: TRBJ1-3
V gene: TRBV11-1
D gene: .
clone size: .
CDR3 protein: CASSFGARAGNTIYF
CDR3 DNA: TGTGCCAGCAGCTTTGGGGCCAGGGCCGGAAACACCATATATTTT

J gene: TRBJ1-2
V gene: TRBV6-5
D gene: TRBD1
clone size: .
CDR3 protein: CASSYSRQGENGYTF
CDR3 DNA: TGTGCCAGCAGTTATTCCCGACAGGGAGAGAATGGCTACACCTTC

J gene: TRBJ1-1
V gene: TRBV28
D gene: .
clone size: .
CDR3 protein: CASSQIEAFF
CDR3 DNA: TGTGCCAGCAGTCAGATCGAAGCTTTCTTT

J gene: TRBJ1-3
V gene: TRBV9
D gene: TRBD1
clone size: .
CDR3 protein: CASSVMGQHSANSGNTIYF
CDR3 DNA: TGTGCCAGCAGCGTAATGGGACAGCACTCTGCGAACTCTGGAAACACCATATATTTT

J gene: TRBJ1-4
V gene: TRBV4-2
D gene: TRBD1
clone size: .
CDR3 protein: CASSYSTGETNEKLFF
CDR3 DNA: TGTGCCAGCAGCTATTCGACAGGGGAAACTAATGAAAAACTGTTTTTT

J gene: TRBJ2-1
V gene: TRBV18
D gene: .
clone size: .
CDR3 protein: CASSPIGGAVDEQFF
CDR3 DNA: TGTGCCAGCTCACCAATTGGGGGGGCCGTCGATGAGCAGTTCTTC

J gene: TRBJ2-2
V gene: TRBV7-3
D gene: .
clone size: few
CDR3 protein: CASSLTPGTGELFF
CDR3 DNA: TGTGCCAGCAGCTTAACTCCCGGGACCGGGGAGCTGTTTTTT

J gene: TRBJ2-1
V gene: TRBV19
D gene: .
clone size: .
CDR3 protein: CASSRDDGGAYNEQFF
CDR3 DNA: TGTGCCAGTAGTCGCGATGACGGGGGTGCCTACAATGAGCAGTTCTTC

J gene: TRBJ2-5
V gene: TRBV5-5
D gene: .
clone size: .
CDR3 protein: CASRVLIQETQYF
CDR3 DNA: TGTGCCAGCAGAGTACTGATACAAGAGACCCAGTACTTC

J gene: TRBJ2-6
V gene: TRBV5-1
D gene: .
clone size: .
CDR3 protein: CASSLHSPLYSGASVLTF
CDR3 DNA: TGCGCCAGCAGCTTGCATAGTCCACTATACTCTGGGGCCAGCGTCCTGACTTTC

J gene: TRBJ2-4
V gene: TRBV9
D gene: TRBD1
clone size: .
CDR3 protein: CASSVEGGAAKNIQYF
CDR3 DNA: TGTGCCAGCAGCGTAGAAGGGGGCGCCGCCAAAAACATTCAGTACTTC

J gene: TRBJ2-3
V gene: TRBV5-1
D gene: .
clone size: once
CDR3 protein: CASSLGSGTGYF
CDR3 DNA: TGCGCCAGCAGCTTGGGCTCTGGTACGGGGTATTTT

J gene: TRBJ1-5
V gene: TRBV27
D gene: .
clone size: .
CDR3 protein: CASRPGQGGPQPQHF
CDR3 DNA: TGTGCCAGCAGGCCTGGGCAGGGAGGGCCTCAGCCCCAGCATTTT

J gene: TRBJ1-1
V gene: TRBV6-5
D gene: .
clone size: once
CDR3 protein: CASSYGGWLLSTEAFF
CDR3 DNA: TGTGCCAGCAGTTACGGAGGTTGGCTTCTCAGCACTGAAGCTTTCTTT

J gene: TRBJ2-6
V gene: TRBV7-6
D gene: .
clone size: .
CDR3 protein: CASSSTTVSGANVLTF
CDR3 DNA: TGTGCCAGCAGCTCAACGACAGTATCCGGGGCCAACGTCCTGACTTTC

J gene: TRBJ2-1
V gene: TRBV28
D gene: TRBD2
clone size: .
CDR3 protein: CASSLSGDEQFF
CDR3 DNA: TGTGCCAGCAGTTTAAGCGGGGATGAGCAGTTCTTC

J gene: TRBJ1-1
V gene: TRBV5-4
D gene: .
clone size: .
CDR3 protein: CASSFRGGISTEAFF
CDR3 DNA: TGTGCCAGCAGCTTCCGTGGGGGCATATCGACTGAAGCTTTCTTT

J gene: TRBJ2-3
V gene: TRBV7-8
D gene: .
clone size: .
CDR3 protein: CASSFTGFSTDTQYF
CDR3 DNA: TGTGCCAGCAGCTTTACAGGGTTTAGCACAGATACGCAGTATTTT

J gene: TRBJ2-3
V gene: TRBV7-2
D gene: .
clone size: .
CDR3 protein: CASSLGSGIRADTQYF
CDR3 DNA: TGTGCCAGCAGCTTAGGCTCCGGCATCCGGGCAGATACGCAGTATTTT

J gene: TRBJ2-5
V gene: TRBV7-8
D gene: TRBD2
clone size: .
CDR3 protein: CASSLEVAGDQETQYF
CDR3 DNA: TGTGCCAGCAGCTTAGAGGTAGCGGGGGACCAAGAGACCCAGTACTTC

J gene: TRBJ2-1
V gene: TRBV7-3
D gene: TRBD2
clone size: .
CDR3 protein: CSSSYLAGRYNEQFF
CDR3 DNA: TGTTCCAGCAGCTACCTAGCGGGGAGGTACAATGAGCAGTTCTTC

J gene: TRBJ2-1
V gene: TRBV7-8
D gene: TRBD1
clone size: .
CDR3 protein: CASSLGQGTSSYNEQFF
CDR3 DNA: TGTGCCAGCAGCTTAGGACAGGGCACTAGCTCCTACAATGAGCAGTTCTTC

J gene: TRBJ1-2
V gene: TRBV5-4
D gene: .
clone size: .
CDR3 protein: CASRKQLANYGYTF
CDR3 DNA: TGTGCCAGCAGGAAACAGTTAGCTAACTATGGCTACACCTTC

J gene: TRBJ2-5
V gene: TRBV9
D gene: .
clone size: once
CDR3 protein: CASSVEAGRQETQYF
CDR3 DNA: TGTGCCAGCAGCGTGGAGGCGGGACGCCAAGAGACCCAGTACTTC

J gene: TRBJ2-7
V gene: TRBV6-6
D gene: .
clone size: .
CDR3 protein: CASSYSPHTEQYF
CDR3 DNA: TGTGCCAGCAGTTACTCCCCCCACACCGAGCAGTACTTC

J gene: TRBJ1-3
V gene: TRBV4-1
D gene: TRBD1
clone size: .
CDR3 protein: CASSHLLPGQLAGNTIYF
CDR3 DNA: TGCGCCAGCAGCCACCTTCTACCGGGACAGCTCGCTGGAAACACCATATATTTT

J gene: TRBJ2-1
V gene: TRBV2
D gene: .
clone size: .
CDR3 protein: CASSGLRVAANEQFF
CDR3 DNA: TGTGCCAGCAGTGGCCTCAGGGTAGCGGCCAATGAGCAGTTCTTC

J gene: TRBJ2-5
V gene: TRBV6-5
D gene: .
clone size: .
CDR3 protein: CASSYRGTQYF
CDR3 DNA: TGTGCCAGCAGTTACCGGGGGACCCAGTACTTC

J gene: TRBJ2-3
V gene: TRBV5-1
D gene: .
clone size: .
CDR3 protein: CASSPITGGMRTDTQYF
CDR3 DNA: TGCGCCAGCAGCCCGATAACCGGGGGAATGCGCACAGATACGCAGTATTTT

J gene: TRBJ1-4
V gene: TRBV6-1
D gene: .
clone size: .
CDR3 protein: CASSEARQGYEKLFF
CDR3 DNA: TGTGCCAGCAGTGAAGCGAGGCAGGGTTACGAAAAACTGTTTTTT

J gene: TRBJ2-7
V gene: TRBV27
D gene: TRBD1
clone size: .
CDR3 protein: CASSSGTGGHEQYF
CDR3 DNA: TGTGCCAGCAGTTCCGGGACAGGGGGTCACGAGCAGTACTTC

J gene: TRBJ1-1
V gene: TRBV6-1
D gene: .
clone size: .
CDR3 protein: CASKGLRRSNTEAFF
CDR3 DNA: TGTGCCAGCAAGGGGCTGAGGCGGTCGAACACTGAAGCTTTCTTT

J gene: TRBJ2-1
V gene: TRBV6-5
D gene: TRBD1
clone size: .
CDR3 protein: CASSSWTGLVHNEQFF
CDR3 DNA: TGTGCCAGCAGTTCCTGGACAGGGCTCGTACATAATGAGCAGTTCTTC